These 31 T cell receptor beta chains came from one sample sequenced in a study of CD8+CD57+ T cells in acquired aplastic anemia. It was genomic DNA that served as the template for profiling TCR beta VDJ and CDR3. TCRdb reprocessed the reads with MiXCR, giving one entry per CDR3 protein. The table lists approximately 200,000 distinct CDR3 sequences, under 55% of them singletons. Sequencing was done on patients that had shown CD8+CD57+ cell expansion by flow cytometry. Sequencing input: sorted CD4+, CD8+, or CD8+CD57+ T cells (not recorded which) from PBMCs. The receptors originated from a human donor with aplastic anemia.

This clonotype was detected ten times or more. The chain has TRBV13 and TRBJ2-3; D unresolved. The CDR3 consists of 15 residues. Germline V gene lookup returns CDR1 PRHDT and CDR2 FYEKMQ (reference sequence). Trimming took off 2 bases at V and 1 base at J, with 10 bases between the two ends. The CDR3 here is CASSLRSGGTDTQYF. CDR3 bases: TGTGCCAGCAGCTTACGGTCTGGGGGCACAGATACGCAGTATTTT.

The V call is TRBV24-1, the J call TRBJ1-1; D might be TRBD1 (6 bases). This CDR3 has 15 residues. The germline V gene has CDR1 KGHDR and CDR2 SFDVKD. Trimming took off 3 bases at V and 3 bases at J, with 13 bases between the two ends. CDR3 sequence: CATSDPTGRDTEAFF. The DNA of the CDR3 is TGTGCCACCAGTGATCCCACAGGGCGAGACACTGAAGCTTTCTTT.

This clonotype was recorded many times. For the CDR3, the DNA is TGTGCCAGCAGCTCTCCTACGCCCCGGTTCCTCAGCCCCCTGACTTTC. This sequence encodes CASSSPTPRFLSPLTF. V is TRBV7-2 and J is TRBJ2-6, with D unresolved. This CDR3 is built from 16 residues. The V end lost 4 bases, the J end lost 15 bases, and 25 bases lay between the germline ends. The germline gives CDR1 SGHTA, CDR2 FQGNSA.

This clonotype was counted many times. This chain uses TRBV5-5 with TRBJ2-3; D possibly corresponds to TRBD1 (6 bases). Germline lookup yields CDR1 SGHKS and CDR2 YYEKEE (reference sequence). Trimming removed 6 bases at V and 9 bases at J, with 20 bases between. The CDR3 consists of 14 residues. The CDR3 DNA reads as TGTGCCAGCAACTCACGGACAGCTTGGGAGACGCAGTATTTT. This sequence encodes CASNSRTAWETQYF.

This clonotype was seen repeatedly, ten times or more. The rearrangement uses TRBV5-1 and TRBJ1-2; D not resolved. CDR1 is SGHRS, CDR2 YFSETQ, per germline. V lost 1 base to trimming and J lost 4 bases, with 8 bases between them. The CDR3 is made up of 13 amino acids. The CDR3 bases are TGCGCCAGCAGCTTGCAGACCGGCTATGGCTACACCTTC. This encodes CASSLQTGYGYTF.

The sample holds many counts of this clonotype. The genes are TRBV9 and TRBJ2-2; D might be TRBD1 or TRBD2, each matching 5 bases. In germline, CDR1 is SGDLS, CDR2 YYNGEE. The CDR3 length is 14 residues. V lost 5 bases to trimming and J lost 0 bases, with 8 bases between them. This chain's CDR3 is CASRWGTNTGELFF. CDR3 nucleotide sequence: TGTGCCAGCAGGTGGGGGACGAACACCGGGGAGCTGTTTTTT.

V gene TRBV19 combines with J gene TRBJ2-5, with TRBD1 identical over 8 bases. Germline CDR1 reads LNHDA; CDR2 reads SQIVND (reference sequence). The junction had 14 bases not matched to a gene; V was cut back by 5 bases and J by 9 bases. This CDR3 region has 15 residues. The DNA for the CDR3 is TGTGCCAGTAGTGTAAGACAGGGGAGCAATCAGCCCCAGTACTTC. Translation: CASSVRQGSNQPQYF. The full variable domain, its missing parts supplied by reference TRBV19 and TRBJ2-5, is DGGITQSPKYLFRKEGQNVTLSCEQNLNHDAMYWYRQDPGQGLRLIYYSQIVNDFQKGDIAEGYSVSREKKESFPLTVTSAQKNPTAFYLCASSVRQGSNQPQYFGPGTRLLVL.

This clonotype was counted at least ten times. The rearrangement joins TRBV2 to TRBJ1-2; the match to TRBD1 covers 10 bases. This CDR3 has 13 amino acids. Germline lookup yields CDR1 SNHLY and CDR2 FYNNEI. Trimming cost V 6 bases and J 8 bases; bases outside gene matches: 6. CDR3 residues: CASRTDRGRGYTF. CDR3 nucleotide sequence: TGTGCCAGCAGAACTGACAGGGGGCGAGGCTACACCTTC.

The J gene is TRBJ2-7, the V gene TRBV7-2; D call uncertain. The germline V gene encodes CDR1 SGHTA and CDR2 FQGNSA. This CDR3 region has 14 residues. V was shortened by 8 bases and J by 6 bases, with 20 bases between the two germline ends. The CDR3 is CASQARIGPGEQYF. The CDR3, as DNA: TGTGCCAGCCAGGCCCGGATAGGGCCCGGCGAGCAGTACTTC.

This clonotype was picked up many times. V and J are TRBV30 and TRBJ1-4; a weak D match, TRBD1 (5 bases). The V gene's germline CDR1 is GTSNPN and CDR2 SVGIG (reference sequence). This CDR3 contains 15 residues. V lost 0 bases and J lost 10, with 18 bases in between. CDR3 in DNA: TGTGCCTGGAGTGTCGCCGGCCGAAGGGGTGGAAAACTGTTTTTT. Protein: CAWSVAGRRGGKLFF. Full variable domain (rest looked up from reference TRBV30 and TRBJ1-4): SQTIHQWPATLVQPVGSPLSLECTVEGTSNPNLYWYRQAAGRGLQLLFYSVGIGQISSEVPQNLSASRPQDRQFILSSKKLLLSDSGFYLCAWSVAGRRGGKLFFGSGTQLSVL.

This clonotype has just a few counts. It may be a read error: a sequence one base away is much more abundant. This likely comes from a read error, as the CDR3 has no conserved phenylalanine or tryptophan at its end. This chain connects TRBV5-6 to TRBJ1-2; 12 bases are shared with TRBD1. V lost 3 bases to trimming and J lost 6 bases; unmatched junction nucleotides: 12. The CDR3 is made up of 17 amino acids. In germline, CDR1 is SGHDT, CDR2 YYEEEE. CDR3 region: CASSSSGTGGLGNGYTL. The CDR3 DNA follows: TGTGCCAGCAGCTCGTCCGGGACAGGGGGCCTTGGGAATGGCTACACCCTC.

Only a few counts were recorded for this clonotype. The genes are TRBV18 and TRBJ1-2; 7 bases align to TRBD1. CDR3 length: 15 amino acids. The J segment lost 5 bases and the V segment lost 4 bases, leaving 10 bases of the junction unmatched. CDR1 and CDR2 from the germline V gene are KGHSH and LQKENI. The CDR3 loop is CASSRDDRVGYGYTF. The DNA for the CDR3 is TGTGCCAGCTCACGAGACGACAGGGTTGGGTATGGCTACACCTTC.

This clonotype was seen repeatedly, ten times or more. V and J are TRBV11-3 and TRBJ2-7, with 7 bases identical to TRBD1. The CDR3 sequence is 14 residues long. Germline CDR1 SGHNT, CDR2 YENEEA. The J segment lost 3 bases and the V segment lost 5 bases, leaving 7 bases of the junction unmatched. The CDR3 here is CASSRTGDGYEQYF. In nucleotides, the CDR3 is TGTGCCAGCAGCCGGACAGGTGACGGCTACGAGCAGTACTTC.

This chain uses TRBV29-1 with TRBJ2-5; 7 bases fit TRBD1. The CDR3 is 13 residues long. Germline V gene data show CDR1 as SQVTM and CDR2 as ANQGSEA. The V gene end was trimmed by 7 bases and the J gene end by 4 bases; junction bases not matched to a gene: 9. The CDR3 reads CSALGQSGETQYF. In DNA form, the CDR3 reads TGCAGCGCTCTGGGACAGAGTGGAGAGACCCAGTACTTC.

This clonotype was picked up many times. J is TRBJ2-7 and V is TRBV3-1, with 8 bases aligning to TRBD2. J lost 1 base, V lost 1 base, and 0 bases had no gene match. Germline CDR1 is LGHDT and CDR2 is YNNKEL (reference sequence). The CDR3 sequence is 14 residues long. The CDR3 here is CASSQAGGSYEQYF. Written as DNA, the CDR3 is TGTGCCAGCAGCCAAGCGGGGGGGTCCTACGAGCAGTACTTC.

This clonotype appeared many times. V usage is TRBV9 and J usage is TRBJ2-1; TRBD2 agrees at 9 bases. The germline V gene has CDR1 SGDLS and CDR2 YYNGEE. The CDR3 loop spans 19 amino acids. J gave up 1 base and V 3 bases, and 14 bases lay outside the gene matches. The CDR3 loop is CASSETGLAGAGSYNEQFF. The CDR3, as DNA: TGTGCCAGCAGCGAAACGGGGTTAGCGGGGGCTGGTTCCTACAATGAGCAGTTCTTC.

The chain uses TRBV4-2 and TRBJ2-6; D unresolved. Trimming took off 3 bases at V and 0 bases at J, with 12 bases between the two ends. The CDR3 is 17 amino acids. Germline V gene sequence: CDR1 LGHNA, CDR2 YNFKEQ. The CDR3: CASSHKGITSGANVLTF. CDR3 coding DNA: TGTGCCAGCAGCCACAAAGGGATCACCTCTGGGGCCAACGTCCTGACTTTC.

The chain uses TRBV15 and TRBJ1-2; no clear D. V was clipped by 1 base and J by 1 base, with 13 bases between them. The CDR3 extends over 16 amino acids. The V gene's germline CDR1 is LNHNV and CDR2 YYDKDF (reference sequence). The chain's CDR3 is CATSRVNPDNNYGYTF. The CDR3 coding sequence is TGTGCCACCAGCAGAGTAAACCCGGATAATAACTATGGCTACACCTTC. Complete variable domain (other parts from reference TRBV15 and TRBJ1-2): DAMVIQNPRYQVTQFGKPVTLSCSQTLNHNVMYWYQQKSSQAPKLLFHYYDKDFNNEADTPDNFQSRRPNTSFCFLDIRSPGLGDTAMYLCATSRVNPDNNYGYTFGSGTRLTVV.

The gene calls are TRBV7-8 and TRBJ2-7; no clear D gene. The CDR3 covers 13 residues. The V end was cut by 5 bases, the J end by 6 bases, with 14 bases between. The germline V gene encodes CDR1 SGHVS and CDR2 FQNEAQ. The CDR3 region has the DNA TGTGCCAGCAGCCTCGACACTCTCTTCGAGCAGTACTTC. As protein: CASSLDTLFEQYF.

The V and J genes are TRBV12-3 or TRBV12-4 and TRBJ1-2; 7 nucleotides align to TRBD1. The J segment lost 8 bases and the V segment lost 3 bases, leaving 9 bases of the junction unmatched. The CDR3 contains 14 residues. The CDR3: CASSFAERGQGYTF. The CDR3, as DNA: TGTGCCAGCAGTTTTGCGGAGAGGGGGCAAGGCTACACCTTC.

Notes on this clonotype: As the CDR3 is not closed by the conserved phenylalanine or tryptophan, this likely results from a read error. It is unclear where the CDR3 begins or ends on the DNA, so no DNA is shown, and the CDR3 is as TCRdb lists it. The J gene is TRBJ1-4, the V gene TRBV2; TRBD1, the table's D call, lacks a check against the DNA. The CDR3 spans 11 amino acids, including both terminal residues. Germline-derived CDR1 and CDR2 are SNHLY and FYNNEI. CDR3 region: CASSDWTEPNY.

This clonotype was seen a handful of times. The CDR3 nucleotides are TGCAGTGCTAGTGGCAGTACTAACTATGGCTACACCTTC. Amino acid sequence: CSASGSTNYGYTF. The chain uses TRBV20-1 and TRBJ1-2; D gene ambiguous. Germline values: CDR1 DFQATT, CDR2 SNEGSKA (reference sequence). V lost 3 bases, J lost 0 bases, and 8 bases lay in between. The CDR3 length is 13 residues.

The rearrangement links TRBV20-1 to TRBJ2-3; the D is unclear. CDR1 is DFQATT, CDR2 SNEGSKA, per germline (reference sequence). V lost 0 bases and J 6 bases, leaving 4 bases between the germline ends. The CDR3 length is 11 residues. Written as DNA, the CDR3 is TGCAGTGCTAGAGAACGTGATACGCAGTATTTT. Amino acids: CSARERDTQYF.

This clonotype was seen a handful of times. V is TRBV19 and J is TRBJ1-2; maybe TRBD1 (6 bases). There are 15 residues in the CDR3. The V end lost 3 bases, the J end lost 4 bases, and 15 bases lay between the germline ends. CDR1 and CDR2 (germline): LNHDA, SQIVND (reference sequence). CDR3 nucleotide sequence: TGTGCCAGTAGTATCGTCGGCAGGGGAGGCTATGGCTACACCTTC. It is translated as CASSIVGRGGYGYTF.

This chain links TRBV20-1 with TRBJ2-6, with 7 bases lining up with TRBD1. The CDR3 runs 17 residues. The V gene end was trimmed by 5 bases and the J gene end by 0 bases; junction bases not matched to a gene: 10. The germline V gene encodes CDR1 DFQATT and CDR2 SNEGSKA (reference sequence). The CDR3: CSAQQGILRSGANVLTF. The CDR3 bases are TGCAGTGCTCAACAGGGGATTCTCCGCTCTGGGGCCAACGTCCTGACTTTC.

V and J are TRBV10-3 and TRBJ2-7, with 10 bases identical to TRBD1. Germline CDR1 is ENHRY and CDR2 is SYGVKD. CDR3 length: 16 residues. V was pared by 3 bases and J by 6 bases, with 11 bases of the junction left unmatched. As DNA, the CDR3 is TGTGCCATCAGTGACAGCCTAGGGACAGGGGATAGCGAGCAGTACTTC. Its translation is CAISDSLGTGDSEQYF.

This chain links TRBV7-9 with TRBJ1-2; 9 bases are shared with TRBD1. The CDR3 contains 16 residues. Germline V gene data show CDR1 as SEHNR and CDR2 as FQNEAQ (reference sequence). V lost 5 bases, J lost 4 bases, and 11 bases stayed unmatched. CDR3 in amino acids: CASSQDTGGASYGYTF. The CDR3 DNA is TGTGCCAGCAGCCAAGATACAGGGGGCGCAAGCTATGGCTACACCTTC.

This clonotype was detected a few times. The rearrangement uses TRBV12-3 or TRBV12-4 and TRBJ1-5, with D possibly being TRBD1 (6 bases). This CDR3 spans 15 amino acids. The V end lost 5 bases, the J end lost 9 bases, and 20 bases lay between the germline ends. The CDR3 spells CASSLGAPIGGPQHF. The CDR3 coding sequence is TGTGCCAGCAGTCTGGGGGCTCCTATCGGGGGGCCCCAGCATTTT.

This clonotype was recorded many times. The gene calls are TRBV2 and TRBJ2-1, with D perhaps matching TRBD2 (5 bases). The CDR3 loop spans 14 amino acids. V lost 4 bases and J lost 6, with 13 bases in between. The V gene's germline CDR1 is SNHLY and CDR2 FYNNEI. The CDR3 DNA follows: TGTGCCAGCAGTGTCCTTTCGACTACCAATGAGCAGTTCTTC. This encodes CASSVLSTTNEQFF. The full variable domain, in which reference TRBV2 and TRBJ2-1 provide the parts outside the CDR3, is EPEVTQTPSHQVTQMGQEVILRCVPISNHLYFYWYRQILGQKVEFLVSFYNNEISEKSEIFDDQFSVERPDGSNFTLKIRSTKLEDSAMYFCASSVLSTTNEQFFGPGTRLTVL.

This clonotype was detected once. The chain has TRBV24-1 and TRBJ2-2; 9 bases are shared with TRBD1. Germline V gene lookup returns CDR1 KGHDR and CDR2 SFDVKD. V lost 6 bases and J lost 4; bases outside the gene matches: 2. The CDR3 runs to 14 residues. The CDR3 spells CATSRQGGTGELFF. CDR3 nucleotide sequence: TGTGCCACCAGTCGACAGGGGGGCACCGGGGAGCTGTTTTTT.

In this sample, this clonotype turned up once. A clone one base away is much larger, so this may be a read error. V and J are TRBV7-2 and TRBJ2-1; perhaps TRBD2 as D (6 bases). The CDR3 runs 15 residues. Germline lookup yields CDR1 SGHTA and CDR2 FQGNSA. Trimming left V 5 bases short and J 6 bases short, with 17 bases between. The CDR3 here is CASSQDWRRGNEQFF. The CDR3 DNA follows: TGTGCCAGCAGCCAAGATTGGCGGAGGGGCAATGAGCAGTTCTTC.